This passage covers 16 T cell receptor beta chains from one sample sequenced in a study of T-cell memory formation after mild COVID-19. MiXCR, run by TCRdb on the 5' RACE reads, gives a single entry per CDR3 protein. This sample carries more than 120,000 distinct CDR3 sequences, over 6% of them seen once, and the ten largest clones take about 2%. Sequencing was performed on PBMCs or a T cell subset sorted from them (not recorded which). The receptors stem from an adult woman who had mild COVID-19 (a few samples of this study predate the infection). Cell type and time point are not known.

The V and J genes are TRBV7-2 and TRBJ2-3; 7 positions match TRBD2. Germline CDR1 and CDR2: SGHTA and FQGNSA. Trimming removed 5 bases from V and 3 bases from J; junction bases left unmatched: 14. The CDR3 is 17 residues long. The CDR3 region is CASSPGLGGVWTDTQYF. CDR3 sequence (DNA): TGTGCCAGCAGCCCAGGACTAGGAGGGGTGTGGACAGATACGCAGTATTTT.

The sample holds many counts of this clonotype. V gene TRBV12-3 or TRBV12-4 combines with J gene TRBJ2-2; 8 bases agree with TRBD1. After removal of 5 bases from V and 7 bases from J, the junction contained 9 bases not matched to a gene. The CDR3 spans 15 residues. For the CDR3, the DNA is TGTGCCAGCAGTACTCAGGGGGCTAAGATCGGGGAGCTGTTTTTT. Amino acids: CASSTQGAKIGELFF.

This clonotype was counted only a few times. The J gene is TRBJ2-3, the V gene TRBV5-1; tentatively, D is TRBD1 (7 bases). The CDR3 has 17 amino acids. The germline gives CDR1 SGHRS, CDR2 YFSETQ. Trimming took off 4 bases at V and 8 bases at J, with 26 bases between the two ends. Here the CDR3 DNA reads TGCGCCAGCAGCCTCCAGGACAGGACCTCACCGGGGGCTACGCAGTATTTT. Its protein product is CASSLQDRTSPGATQYF.

This chain's CDR3 is CASSHTSGTTYEQYF. CDR3 nucleotides: TGCGCCAGCAGCCATACTAGCGGGACGACCTACGAGCAGTACTTC. The rearrangement links TRBV4-3 to TRBJ2-7, with 10 bases identical to TRBD2. The CDR3 loop spans 15 amino acids. J was trimmed by 2 bases and V by 3 bases; bases with no gene match: 4. The germline V gene encodes CDR1 LGHNA and CDR2 YSLEER.

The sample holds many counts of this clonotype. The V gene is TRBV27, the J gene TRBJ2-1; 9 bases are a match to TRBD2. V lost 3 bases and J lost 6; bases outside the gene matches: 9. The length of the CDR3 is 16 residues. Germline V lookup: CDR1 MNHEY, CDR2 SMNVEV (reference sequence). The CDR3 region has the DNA TGTGCCAGCAGTTTCCCAATGACTAGCGGCCTCAATGAGCAGTTCTTC. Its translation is CASSFPMTSGLNEQFF.

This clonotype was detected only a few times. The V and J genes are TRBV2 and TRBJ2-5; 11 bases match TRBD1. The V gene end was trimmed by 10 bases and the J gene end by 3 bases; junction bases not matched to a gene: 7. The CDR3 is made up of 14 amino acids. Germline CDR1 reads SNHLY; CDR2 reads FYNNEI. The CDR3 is CATTGDRGKETQYF. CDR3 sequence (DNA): TGTGCCACCACAGGGGACAGGGGGAAAGAGACCCAGTACTTC.

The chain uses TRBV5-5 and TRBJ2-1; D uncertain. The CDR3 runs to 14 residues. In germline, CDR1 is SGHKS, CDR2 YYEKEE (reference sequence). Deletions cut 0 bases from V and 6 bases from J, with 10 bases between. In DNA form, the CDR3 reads TGTGCCAGCAGCTTGGATCATTGGGCCAATGAGCAGTTCTTC. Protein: CASSLDHWANEQFF.

The DNA for the CDR3 is TGTGCCAGCAGTTTAAGCTCTAGCGGGGCCGGGGAGCTGTTTTTT. As protein: CASSLSSSGAGELFF. The chain is built from TRBV12-3 or TRBV12-4 and TRBJ2-2, with 9 bases that match TRBD2. CDR3 length: 15 residues. Trimming cost V 2 bases and J 6 bases; bases outside gene matches: 4.

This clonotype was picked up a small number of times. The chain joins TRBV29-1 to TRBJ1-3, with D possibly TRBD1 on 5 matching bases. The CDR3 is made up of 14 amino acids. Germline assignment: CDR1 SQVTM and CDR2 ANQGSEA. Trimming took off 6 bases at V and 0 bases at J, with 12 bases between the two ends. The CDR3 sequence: CSVAGTASGNTIYF. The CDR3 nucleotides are TGCAGCGTAGCCGGGACTGCCTCTGGAAACACCATATATTTT.

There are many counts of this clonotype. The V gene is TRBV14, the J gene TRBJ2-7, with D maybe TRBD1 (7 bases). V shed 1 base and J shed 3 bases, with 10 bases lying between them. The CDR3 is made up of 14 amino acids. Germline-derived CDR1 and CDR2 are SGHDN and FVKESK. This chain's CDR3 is CASSQGQGGYEQYF. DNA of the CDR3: TGTGCCAGCAGCCAAGGACAGGGAGGCTACGAGCAGTACTTC.

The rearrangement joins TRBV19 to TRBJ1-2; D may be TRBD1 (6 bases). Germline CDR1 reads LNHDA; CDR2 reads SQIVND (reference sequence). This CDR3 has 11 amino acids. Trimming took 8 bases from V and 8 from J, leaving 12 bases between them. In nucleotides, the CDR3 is TGTGCCAGTTGGGGGGCAAAGGGCTACACCTTC. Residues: CASWGAKGYTF.

The CDR3 spells CASSPGARLVGGYNEQFF. The DNA of the CDR3 is TGTGCCAGCAGCCCCGGGGCCAGACTAGTGGGGGGCTACAATGAGCAGTTCTTC. This chain joins TRBV5-5 and TRBJ2-1, with D possibly being TRBD2 (6 bases). The CDR3 is made up of 18 amino acids. V was cut by 4 bases and J by 3 bases, with 23 bases left in between. Germline CDR1 SGHKS, CDR2 YYEKEE (reference sequence).

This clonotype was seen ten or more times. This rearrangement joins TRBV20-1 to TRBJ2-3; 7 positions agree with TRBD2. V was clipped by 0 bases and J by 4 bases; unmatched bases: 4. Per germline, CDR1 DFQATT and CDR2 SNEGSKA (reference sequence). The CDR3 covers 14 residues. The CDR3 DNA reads TGCAGTGCTAGAGAACCGGGAGGTCCAGATACGCAGTATTTT. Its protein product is CSAREPGGPDTQYF.

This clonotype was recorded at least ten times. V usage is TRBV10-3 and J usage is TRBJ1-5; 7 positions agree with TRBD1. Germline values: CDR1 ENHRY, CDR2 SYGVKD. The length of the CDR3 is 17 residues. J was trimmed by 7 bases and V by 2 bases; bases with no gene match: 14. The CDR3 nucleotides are TGTGCCATCAGTGAGCCGTTAACAGGGGCGACGGACCAGCCCCAGCATTTT. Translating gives CAISEPLTGATDQPQHF.

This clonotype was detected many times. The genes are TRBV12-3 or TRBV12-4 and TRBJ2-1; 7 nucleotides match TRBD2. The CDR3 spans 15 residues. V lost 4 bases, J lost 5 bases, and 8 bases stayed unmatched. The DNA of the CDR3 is TGTGCCAGCAGTTGGGGCGGGGGACCGAACAATGAGCAGTTCTTC. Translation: CASSWGGGPNNEQFF.

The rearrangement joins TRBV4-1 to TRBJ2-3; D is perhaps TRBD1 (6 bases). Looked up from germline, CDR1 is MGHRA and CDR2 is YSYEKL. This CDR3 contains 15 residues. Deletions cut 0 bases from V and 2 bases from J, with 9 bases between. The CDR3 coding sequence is TGCGCCAGCAGCCAAGATCAGGGGCCCACAGATACGCAGTATTTT. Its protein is CASSQDQGPTDTQYF.